The 7 T cell receptor beta chains listed next were all sequenced from one sample in a study of CD8 T cells in ankylosing spondylitis. A single record per CDR3 protein comes from TCRdb applying MiXCR to the 5' RACE reads. The sample records about 140,000 distinct CDR3 sequences, around 7.9% being singletons. The material sequenced was blood, either unsorted or a sorted T cell fraction (not recorded which). The source is a female donor with ankylosing spondylitis or in good health (not recorded which).

This clonotype was detected a few times. The chain joins TRBV5-1 to TRBJ2-1, with 10 bases identical to TRBD2. The V gene's germline CDR1 is SGHRS and CDR2 YFSETQ. The CDR3 length is 15 residues. V dropped 0 bases and J dropped 10; count of bases not matched to a gene: 7. The CDR3 bases are TGCGCCAGCAGCTTGGCTCTAGCGGGGGCCGGAGAGCAGTTCTTC. It translates to CASSLALAGAGEQFF.

This clonotype was seen only a few times. The CDR3 nucleotides are TGTGCCAGCAGTTACCCTGGGGGGGGTCAAGAGACCCAGTACTTC. It specifies CASSYPGGGQETQYF. The chain combines TRBV6-2 or TRBV6-3 with TRBJ2-5; 7 bases match TRBD2. The germline V gene encodes CDR1 MNHEY and CDR2 SVGEGT. V lost 2 bases and J lost 2; bases outside the gene matches: 5. The CDR3 length is 15 residues.

This clonotype was observed many times. The genes are TRBV2 and TRBJ2-1, with 7 bases matching TRBD1. V lost 7 bases and J lost 3; bases outside the gene matches: 3. This CDR3 comprises 13 residues. Germline V gene lookup returns CDR1 SNHLY and CDR2 FYNNEI. The CDR3 nucleotides read TGTGCCAGCAACAGGGGCCGCTACAATGAGCAGTTCTTC. It specifies CASNRGRYNEQFF.

The V and J genes are TRBV2 and TRBJ1-1; 11 bases match TRBD1. After removal of 2 bases from V and 5 bases from J, the junction contained 4 bases not matched to a gene. Looked up from germline, CDR1 is SNHLY and CDR2 is FYNNEI. The CDR3 sequence is 15 residues long. CDR3: CASSERDRGGTEAFF. In nucleotides, the CDR3 is TGTGCCAGCAGTGAAAGGGACAGGGGGGGGACTGAAGCTTTCTTT.

This clonotype was seen repeatedly, ten times or more. The V gene is TRBV5-1, the J gene TRBJ2-7; no clear D gene. The length of the CDR3 is 14 residues. V dropped 2 bases and J dropped 4 bases, with 13 bases sitting between them. Germline lookup yields CDR1 SGHRS and CDR2 YFSETQ. CDR3 in amino acids: CASSFASGSYEQYF. For the CDR3, the DNA is TGCGCCAGCAGCTTCGCGTCAGGTTCATACGAGCAGTACTTC.

This clonotype was seen ten or more times. The CDR3 DNA follows: TGTGCCAGCACCCTGGATGGCAGGGGACAATCTTGGGGAAAACTGTTTTTT. Translating it yields CASTLDGRGQSWGKLFF. The V gene is TRBV12-3 or TRBV12-4, the J gene TRBJ1-4, with D perhaps matching TRBD1 (6 bases). The CDR3 totals 17 residues. Trimming took 7 bases from V and 10 from J, leaving 28 bases between them.

This clonotype was detected many times. The V and J genes are TRBV9 and TRBJ2-3; 12 nucleotides match TRBD2. V shed 5 bases, J shed 5 bases, and the junction held 3 bases outside the gene matches. The CDR3 is 14 amino acids. Per the germline V gene, CDR1 is SGDLS and CDR2 is YYNGEE. The DNA of the CDR3 is TGTGCCAGCAGTTTGACTAGCGGGGGAGATACGCAGTATTTT. Translated, it gives CASSLTSGGDTQYF. The full variable domain, with the rest looked up from reference TRBV9 and TRBJ2-3, is DSGVTQTPKHLITATGQRVTLRCSPRSGDLSVYWYQQSLDQGLQFLIQYYNGEERAKGNILERFSAQQFPDLHSELNLSSLELGDSALYFCASSLTSGGDTQYFGPGTRLTVL.